The present T cell receptor (beta chain) was sequenced within a study of T-cell memory formation after mild COVID-19. Study-level background: In these data, TCR clusters were largely donor specific.

In regard to this clonotype: Its antigen is currently unknown.

Study-wide points: Clones contracting across day 15 to 85 had a balanced CD4/CD8 profile; later expanding clones leaned CD4+.

5'RACE primed from the constant segment yielded TCR alpha and TCR beta cDNA libraries bearing sample barcodes and UMIs. TCRdb independently ran MiXCR on the 5' RACE reads; one entry per CDR3 protein. The data contain 250,000 to 350,000 distinct CDR3 sequences, roughly a fifth of them singletons. CDR3 length: 15 residues. Trimming removed 3 bases at V and 0 bases at J, with 8 bases between. Germline CDR1 and CDR2: SEHNR and FQNEAQ (reference sequence). The chain joins TRBV7-9 to TRBJ2-2; TRBD2 might be the D (5 bases). Sequenced sample: PBMCs or a T cell subset sorted from them (not recorded which). This receptor was identified in a man in his late teens or twenties who had mild COVID-19 (a few samples of this study predate the infection). Cell type and time point are not known. The CDR3 nucleotides read TGTGCCAGCAGCTTCGGGATCGCGAACACCGGGGAGCTGTTTTTT. It translates to CASSFGIANTGELFF.